This is a list of T cell receptor beta chains from one sample in a study of blood T cell repertoires in COVID-19. Measured with immunoSEQ multiplex PCR; TCRdb has only the in-frame clones, and not every one. The top ten hold roughly 10% of the sample, which has 56,000 or so clones, around 86% seen once. Sequenced: peripheral blood. These receptors all stem from a human donor in a cohort sampled during active COVID-19. Each CDR3 is given with its conserved first and last residue.

16	TRBV14	CASSQESLAGKYEQYF
13	TRBV11-2	CASSFQRERELFF
15	TRBV6-6	CASSFPFSGSNEQYF
14	TRBV3-1/TRBV3-2	CASSQLAGAYEQYF
14	TRBV28	CASTQGGRNQPQHF
15	TRBV5-4	CASSTPTGLNTEAFF
12	TRBV7-9	CAGTGAGNTIYF
14	TRBV7-2	CASSLQGAGNTIYF
16	TRBV9	CASSVSSSGGPSEQFF
14	TRBV9	CASSARGGNTEAFF
19	TRBV28	CASRPLSGLAGASNNEQFF
14	TRBV19	CASSIAGILETQYF
11	TRBV3-1/TRBV3-2	CASSPFYEQYF
14	TRBV5-8	CASRRDRVREKLFF
15	TRBV30	CAGPTGGGRNSPLHF
18	TRBV2	CASSEFRSGRGFGNEQFF
13	TRBV4-1	CASRRDLGETQYF
10	TRBV2	CASYLYEQYF
12	TRBV18	CASSPRGIEAFF
14	TRBV11-2	CASSSLRHPYEQYF
13	TRBV6-2/TRBV6-3	CASSYLVNTEAFF
14	TRBV19	CASSAASGPYEQYF
13	TRBV5-4	CASSGGMDEKLFF
15	TRBV6-5	CASSFPGLPYNEQFF
15	TRBV6-1	CASSETRELLREQYF
15	TRBV7-6	CASSLGQGGPYEQYF
16	TRBV19	CASSIRSGQTQETQYF
13	TRBV5-1	CASSLRESTEAFF
15	TRBV6-5	CASRAGPRGGNTIYF
16	TRBV15	CAASRDIAGARYEQYF
12	TRBV28	CASEGQNAEQYF
15	TRBV5-8	CASSLVTPGDNEQFF
16	TRBV6-6	CASAGQAHTPNEKLFF
12	TRBV29-1	CSAGQGYYEQYF
11	TRBV7-2	CASSLGRAQHF
18	TRBV4-3	CASSQPTGGGRSNYGYTF
18	TRBV7-9	CASSSSGLKGRDLLSYTF
15	TRBV5-4	CASSPGQDTNYGYTF
16	TRBV5-5	CASSKDTLRGNQPQHF
15	TRBV5-1	CASSLEGTGGEKLFF
17	TRBV5-5	CASSSYNSGQSNSPLHF
14	TRBV4-1	CASSQTGPSYEQYF
16	TRBV15	CATSITTGEVRNEQFF
12	TRBV30	CAWSVLRSPLHF
14	TRBV5-1	CASSLAAPGWEAFF
15	TRBV6-5	CASSYGLAGYNEQFF
13	TRBV29-1	CSVVQGGEETQYF
17	TRBV28	CASSLLDGGRAGSEQYF
8	TRBV2	CASTQQYF
12	TRBV11-2	CASSLWGEVSTF
18	TRBV15	CATSRDRGSTPSYNEQFF
16	TRBV5-4	CASSLGPGQPNTEAFF
13	TRBV3-1/TRBV3-2	CASSLGFYNEQFF
15	TRBV5-5	CASSLSGRVTYEQYF
14	TRBV6-5	CASTRTGGSYEQYF
12	TRBV6-2/TRBV6-3	CASSAQGALAFF
16	TRBV5-1	CASSPAGDSFYNEQFF
14	TRBV5-1	CASSLANTGDEQYF
19	TRBV24-1	CATSQSGGTENSGANVLTF
16	TRBV3-1/TRBV3-2	CASSHLFERSYNEQFF